The 9 T cell receptor beta chains in this list originate from one sample, sequenced in a study of cytomegalovirus exposure and HLA in healthy donors. The PCR had 60 Vbeta and 13 Jbeta primers. Profiled with immunoSEQ multiplex PCR; TCRdb holds only in-frame clones, not every one. The sample's table shows 60,000 to 75,000 clones. The sequenced material came from PBMCs. These receptors were collected from a woman younger than 45 in good health and CMV-seronegative.

This chain links TRBV6-5 with TRBJ1-1, with 7 bases fitting TRBD1. The V gene end was trimmed by 2 bases and the J gene end by 4 bases; junction bases not matched to a gene: 1. The germline V gene has CDR1 MNHEY and CDR2 SVGAGI. The CDR3 consists of 13 residues. The DNA of the CDR3 is TGTGCCAGCAGTTACCAGGGGGGCACTGAAGCTTTCTTT. Its translation: CASSYQGGTEAFF.

The chain links TRBV28 to TRBJ2-7; 11 nucleotides align to TRBD2. CDR1 MDHEN and CDR2 SYDVKM come from the germline V gene. V was pared by 7 bases and J by 6 bases, with 8 bases of the junction left unmatched. There are 14 residues in the CDR3. The CDR3, as DNA: TGTGCCAGCAAAGGTGGGACTAGCGGTATCGAGCAGTACTTC. This codes for CASKGGTSGIEQYF.

The J gene is TRBJ1-6, the V gene TRBV9; 7 bases line up with TRBD1. Per germline, CDR1 SGDLS and CDR2 YYNGEE. Germline trimming cut 4 bases from V and 0 bases from J; bases unmatched to any gene: 4. The CDR3 consists of 16 residues. The CDR3 loop is CASSPTGSSYNSPLHF. The CDR3 nucleotides are TGTGCCAGCAGCCCGACAGGGAGCTCCTATAATTCACCCCTCCACTTT.

The chain links TRBV7-9 to TRBJ1-2; maybe TRBD1 (5 bases). V was clipped by 0 bases and J by 8 bases, with 16 bases between them. Germline-derived CDR1 and CDR2 are SEHNR and FQNEAQ (reference sequence). This CDR3 is built from 15 residues. The CDR3 is CASSLALGAGLGYTF. CDR3 in DNA: TGTGCCAGCAGCTTAGCGCTTGGGGCAGGGCTCGGCTACACCTTC.

The rearrangement joins TRBV28 to TRBJ1-2, with D tentatively TRBD1 (6 bases). CDR1 MDHEN and CDR2 SYDVKM come from the germline V gene. This CDR3 region has 13 residues. The V gene lost 2 bases and the J gene lost 7 bases, with 11 bases spanning the gap. The CDR3 spells CASSLGGAIGYTF. The CDR3 DNA reads TGTGCCAGCAGTTTAGGGGGGGCAATTGGCTACACCTTC.

The chain carries TRBV11-2 and TRBJ1-2, with a weak D call TRBD1 (6 bases). V lost 1 base and J 8 bases, leaving 14 bases between the germline ends. Germline V lookup: CDR1 SGHAT, CDR2 FQNNGV. There are 14 residues in the CDR3. The CDR3 coding sequence is TGTGCCAGCAGCTTAGTGACAGGAGGTTTGGGCTACACCTTC. Its translation: CASSLVTGGLGYTF.

The chain links TRBV6-6 to TRBJ2-7; D is ambiguous. The germline gives CDR1 MNHNY, CDR2 SVGAGI (reference sequence). V was trimmed by 6 bases and J by 5 bases, leaving 8 bases between them. The CDR3 totals 11 residues. CDR3 sequence (DNA): TGTGCCAGCAGCCGACACGACGAGCAGTACTTC. Translation gives CASSRHDEQYF.

The gene calls are TRBV6-5 and TRBJ1-1; D gene unclear. V gave up 5 bases and J gave up 7 bases, with 11 bases separating them. CDR1 and CDR2 (germline): MNHEY, SVGAGI. The CDR3 is 12 amino acids. CDR3 loop: CASSLPGFEAFF. The CDR3 DNA sequence: TGTGCCAGCAGTCTACCGGGTTTTGAAGCTTTCTTT.

The CDR3 DNA sequence: TGTGCCTGGAGTGTTAATCCAGGGGGCCGGGGCTACACCTTC. Protein: CAWSVNPGGRGYTF. The rearrangement uses TRBV30 and TRBJ1-2; 8 bases are shared with TRBD1. With V trimmed by 0 bases and J by 8 bases, 8 bases remained unmatched. The germline V gene has CDR1 GTSNPN and CDR2 SVGIG (reference sequence). This CDR3 is built from 14 residues. The full variable domain, rest sourced from reference TRBV30 and TRBJ1-2, is SQTIHQWPATLVQPVGSPLSLECTVEGTSNPNLYWYRQAAGRGLQLLFYSVGIGQISSEVPQNLSASRPQDRQFILSSKKLLLSDSGFYLCAWSVNPGGRGYTFGSGTRLTVV.